Below, 27 T cell receptor beta chains from the same sample are listed, as sequenced in a study of glioma-infiltrating T cells. TCR alpha and beta CDR3 regions were amplified from RNA using iRepertoire nested multiplex PCR. Via MiXCR, TCRdb re-called the multiplex PCR reads, giving one row per CDR3 protein. The table includes over 140,000 distinct CDR3 sequences, around 42% detected once. The sequenced material came from glioma tissue, nonneoplastic brain tissue, or PBMCs (not recorded which). Every receptor here comes from a human donor with low-grade glioma or glioblastoma, undergoing nonglioma brain surgery, or in good health (not recorded which).

The chain joins TRBV4-3 to TRBJ2-7; TRBD2 agrees at 8 bases. CDR1 LGHNA and CDR2 YSLEER come from the germline V gene. This CDR3 comprises 15 residues. The trim removed 0 bases at V and 5 bases at J, leaving 6 bases unmatched. Written as DNA, the CDR3 is TGCGCCAGCAGCCAAGATCGGGGGGGATATGACGAGCAGTACTTC. It translates to CASSQDRGGYDEQYF.

CDR3 amino acids: CASSLSGGGWGETQYF. For the CDR3, the DNA is TGTGCCAGCAGCTTATCTGGAGGGGGATGGGGAGAGACCCAGTACTTC. The V call is TRBV7-2, the J call TRBJ2-5; either TRBD1 or TRBD2 may supply D (6 bases each). The CDR3 is 16 amino acids. The V end was cut by 2 bases, the J end by 4 bases, with 17 bases between. Germline CDR1 SGHTA, CDR2 FQGNSA.

CDR3 coding DNA: TGTGCCAGTAGCCTGACTAGCGGGTTCAACAATGAGCAGTTCTTC. Translated, it gives CASSLTSGFNNEQFF. The chain has TRBV19 and TRBJ2-1, with TRBD2 matching over 10 bases. Germline trimming cut 6 bases from V and 5 bases from J; bases unmatched to any gene: 7. This CDR3 has 15 residues. The germline V gene has CDR1 LNHDA and CDR2 SQIVND (reference sequence).

The chain uses TRBV20-1 and TRBJ2-1; 7 bases match TRBD1. This CDR3 is built from 14 residues. After removal of 6 bases from V and 1 base from J, the junction contained 6 bases not matched to a gene. Germline V CDR1 and CDR2: DFQATT, SNEGSKA (reference sequence). CDR3 residues: CSARGSSSYNEQFF. As DNA, the CDR3 is TGCAGTGCCAGGGGGAGTTCGTCCTACAATGAGCAGTTCTTC.

The V gene is TRBV18, the J gene TRBJ1-2; maybe TRBD1 (5 bases). The CDR3 loop spans 15 amino acids. The germline gives CDR1 KGHSH, CDR2 LQKENI. Trimming left V 3 bases short and J 6 bases short, with 17 bases between. The CDR3 DNA sequence: TGTGCCAGCTCACCTAATTACCAGGGCGTCGATGGCTACACCTTC. Translating gives CASSPNYQGVDGYTF.

V and J are TRBV3-1 and TRBJ1-3; no definite D call. Trimming removed 2 bases from V and 4 bases from J, with 9 bases in between. Germline V CDR1 and CDR2: LGHDT, YNNKEL (reference sequence). The CDR3 is 14 residues long. CDR3 in amino acids: CASSQPEIGNTIYF. In nucleotides, the CDR3 is TGTGCCAGCAGCCAACCTGAAATCGGAAACACCATATATTTT.

This clonotype turned up a few times. The chain joins TRBV10-3 to TRBJ2-3, with 9 bases fitting TRBD2. Losses at the gene ends were 6 bases for V and 0 bases for J; bases not matched to a gene: 1. The length of the CDR3 is 14 residues. Looked up from germline, CDR1 is ENHRY and CDR2 is SYGVKD. The CDR3 spells CAIRLAGSTDTQYF. Written as DNA, the CDR3 is TGTGCCATCAGACTAGCGGGTAGCACAGATACGCAGTATTTT.

This clonotype was counted only a few times. V usage is TRBV6-1 and J usage is TRBJ2-7; 9 bases are a match to TRBD1. Germline trimming cut 5 bases from V and 6 bases from J; bases unmatched to any gene: 11. The CDR3 is made up of 15 amino acids. The germline gives CDR1 MNHNS, CDR2 SASEGT. CDR3 loop: CASSRKPGQGREQYF. DNA of the CDR3: TGTGCCAGCAGTCGTAAACCGGGACAGGGACGCGAGCAGTACTTC.

Turning to this clonotype: At one end, the junction sequence differs from germline, possibly due to a read error. The rearrangement joins TRBV7-2 to TRBJ2-2, with D possibly being TRBD2 (6 bases). This CDR3 contains 14 residues. The V gene's germline CDR1 is SGHTA and CDR2 FQGNSA. The CDR3 spells CASSLDGNNGGLFF. The CDR3 region has the DNA TGTGCCAGCAGCTTAGACGGGAATAACGGGGGGCTGTTTTTT.

This clonotype occurred a few times. The gene calls are TRBV7-3 and TRBJ2-3; D perhaps matches TRBD2 (6 bases). CDR1 is SGHTA and CDR2 is FQGTGA in the germline V gene. The V end lost 3 bases, the J end lost 6 bases, and 10 bases lay between the germline ends. CDR3 length equals 13 residues. CDR3: CASSFTSRDTQYF. The CDR3 region has the DNA TGTGCCAGCAGCTTTACTAGCAGGGATACGCAGTATTTT.

The chain combines TRBV20-1 with TRBJ1-5, with D possibly matching TRBD1 (6 bases). CDR3 length: 15 residues. Trimming stripped 1 base from V and 3 bases from J, with 13 bases between. Germline V gene data show CDR1 as DFQATT and CDR2 as SNEGSKA (reference sequence). The CDR3 loop reads CSARGSAGDNQPQHF. CDR3 nucleotides: TGCAGTGCTAGAGGTTCGGCAGGGGACAATCAGCCCCAGCATTTT.

For the CDR3, the DNA is TGCAGTGCCGCAGATCTAGGGGGCCTAGCAGAAGAGCAGTACTTC. Its protein product is CSAADLGGLAEEQYF. This chain links TRBV20-1 with TRBJ2-7, with 7 nucleotides matching TRBD1. V lost 6 bases and J lost 7; bases outside the gene matches: 18. Germline-derived CDR1 and CDR2 are DFQATT and SNEGSKA (reference sequence). The CDR3 has 15 residues.

As for this clonotype: The junction departs from the called germline gene at one end, perhaps through a read error. The rearrangement uses TRBV20-1 and TRBJ1-5; TRBD1 matches 8 bases. The CDR3 is made up of 15 amino acids. Germline CDR1 is DFQATT and CDR2 is SNEGSKA (reference sequence). CDR3 in DNA: TGCAGTGCTCTTCCCGGGACAGGAAACAATCAACCCCAGCATTTT. Protein product: CSALPGTGNNQPQHF.

This clonotype has a handful of counts. This CDR3 is CAISESKGGRSNSPLHF. The CDR3, as DNA: TGTGCCATCAGTGAGTCGAAGGGGGGACGGAGTAATTCACCCCTCCACTTT. The chain is built from TRBV10-3 and TRBJ1-6; tentative D call: TRBD1 (6 bases). The CDR3 is 17 amino acids. From germline, CDR1 is ENHRY and CDR2 SYGVKD. The V gene lost 0 bases and the J gene lost 6 bases, with 15 bases spanning the gap.

The chain has TRBV6-2 or TRBV6-3 and TRBJ2-2; 14 bases align to TRBD2. CDR3 length: 18 amino acids. J lost 7 bases, V lost 5 bases, and 12 bases had no gene match. The germline CDR1 and CDR2 sequences are MNHEY and SVGEGT. The CDR3 sequence is CASSGGPGLAGEIGELFF. CDR3 bases: TGTGCCAGCAGTGGCGGACCGGGACTAGCGGGAGAAATCGGGGAGCTGTTTTTT.

This clonotype came up a few times. The rearrangement links TRBV6-2 or TRBV6-3 to TRBJ2-2; D is perhaps TRBD1 (6 bases). This CDR3 has 15 residues. Germline V lookup: CDR1 MNHEY, CDR2 SVGEGT. V was shortened by 2 bases and J by 1 base, with 8 bases between the two germline ends. CDR3 amino acids: CASSYEQGNTGELFF. The CDR3 DNA follows: TGTGCCAGCAGTTACGAACAGGGGAACACCGGGGAGCTGTTTTTT.

The chain couples TRBV20-1 to TRBJ2-7, with 10 bases lining up with TRBD2. Germline V gene sequence: CDR1 DFQATT, CDR2 SNEGSKA (reference sequence). The CDR3 sequence is 11 residues long. V shed 5 bases, J shed 7 bases, and the junction held 2 bases outside the gene matches. The CDR3 DNA reads TGCAGTGCTCGTAGCGGGGGGGAGCAGTACTTC. It specifies CSARSGGEQYF.

J is TRBJ2-1 and V is TRBV20-1; 9 nucleotides align to TRBD2. V trimming: 2 bases; J trimming: 4 bases; junction bases outside the gene matches: 9. The length of the CDR3 is 16 residues. The V gene's germline CDR1 is DFQATT and CDR2 SNEGSKA (reference sequence). CDR3 amino acids: CSARQLRLAEYNEQFF. CDR3 nucleotides: TGCAGTGCTAGACAACTTAGACTAGCGGAGTACAATGAGCAGTTCTTC.

The V and J genes are TRBV19 and TRBJ1-5, with 7 bases aligning to TRBD1. V lost 7 bases to trimming and J lost 3 bases; unmatched junction nucleotides: 9. CDR1 and CDR2 (germline): LNHDA, SQIVND (reference sequence). The CDR3 length is 15 residues. Written as DNA, the CDR3 is TGTGCCAGTACCGACCGGGACAGCAACAATCAGCCCCAGCATTTT. Its protein product is CASTDRDSNNQPQHF.

This clonotype was detected only a few times. This chain links TRBV6-1 with TRBJ2-2; 7 bases match TRBD1. Germline values: CDR1 MNHNS, CDR2 SASEGT. V lost 5 bases, J lost 7 bases, and 10 bases stayed unmatched. The CDR3 extends over 15 amino acids. CDR3 amino acids: CASSPSTGRIGELFF. The CDR3 nucleotides are TGTGCCAGCAGTCCATCGACAGGGCGGATCGGGGAGCTGTTTTTT.

This clonotype has a handful of counts. The J gene is TRBJ2-3, the V gene TRBV20-1, with TRBD1 matching over 9 bases. This CDR3 contains 14 residues. Germline CDR1 DFQATT, CDR2 SNEGSKA (reference sequence). V was clipped by 4 bases and J by 7 bases; unmatched bases: 9. The CDR3 loop is CSAIQQGALNTQYF. The CDR3 region has the DNA TGCAGTGCTATCCAACAGGGGGCTCTGAATACGCAGTATTTT.

The genes are TRBV5-6 and TRBJ2-7; D might be TRBD1 (5 bases). CDR3 length: 14 amino acids. The germline V gene encodes CDR1 SGHDT and CDR2 YYEEEE. V lost 1 base to trimming and J lost 2 bases, with 10 bases between them. CDR3 sequence: CASSLLIGAYEQYF. The CDR3 bases are TGTGCCAGCAGCTTGCTTATAGGGGCCTACGAGCAGTACTTC.

CDR3 residues: CATSDPGPFGETQYF. In nucleotides, the CDR3 is TGTGCCACCAGTGACCCGGGACCATTCGGGGAGACCCAGTACTTC. The V gene is TRBV24-1, the J gene TRBJ2-3, with D perhaps being TRBD1 or TRBD2 (5 bases each). The DNA end is a closer match to TRBJ2-5, so the J assignment may be wrong. This CDR3 region has 15 residues. Looked up from germline, CDR1 is KGHDR and CDR2 is SFDVKD.

This CDR3 reads CASSSSGTDVRNYGYTF. In DNA form, the CDR3 reads TGTGCCAGCAGTAGTTCCGGGACAGACGTACGGAACTATGGCTACACCTTC. This chain links TRBV28 with TRBJ1-2, with TRBD1 identical over 7 bases. This CDR3 has 17 residues. Trimming took 5 bases from V and 2 from J; bases not matched to a gene: 14. Germline assignment: CDR1 MDHEN and CDR2 SYDVKM.

In this sample, this clonotype turned up a few times. The chain links TRBV3-1 to TRBJ2-3, with D unresolved. This CDR3 region has 15 residues. Trimming removed 3 bases from V and 2 bases from J, with 12 bases in between. The germline CDR1 and CDR2 sequences are LGHDT and YNNKEL (reference sequence). CDR3 bases: TGTGCCAGCAGCCAGAACACCCTGCCCACAGATACGCAGTATTTT. Amino acid sequence: CASSQNTLPTDTQYF.

CDR3 bases: TGTGCCAGCAGCTTATTCGGAGGTTTGGATACGCAGTATTTT. This codes for CASSLFGGLDTQYF. The chain couples TRBV11-2 to TRBJ2-3; D is perhaps TRBD2 (5 bases). The CDR3 consists of 14 residues. Trimming pared 2 bases from V and 6 bases from J, leaving 12 bases between. The germline gives CDR1 SGHAT, CDR2 FQNNGV. Looking up the rest from reference TRBV11-2 and TRBJ2-3 gives the full variable domain: EAGVAQSPRYKIIEKRQSVAFWCNPISGHATLYWYQQILGQGPKLLIQFQNNGVVDDSQLPKDRFSAERLKGVDSTLKIQPAKLEDSAVYLCASSLFGGLDTQYFGPGTRLTVL.

This clonotype was recorded many times. The chain joins TRBV6-1 to TRBJ2-1; D gene ambiguous. Trimming cost V 5 bases and J 10 bases, with 12 bases left between them. The CDR3 spans 12 residues. Germline assignment: CDR1 MNHNS and CDR2 SASEGT. CDR3: CASSTLLGEQFF. In DNA, the CDR3 is TGTGCCAGCAGTACCCTTCTCGGCGAGCAGTTCTTC.